Listed below are T cell receptor beta chains from one sample, sequenced in a study of early T cells in non-severe SARS-CoV-2 infection. TCRdb called the 5' RACE reads again in MiXCR, with one record for every CDR3 protein. The sample gives tens of thousands of distinct CDR3 sequences, approximately 13% of which show up once; about 8.3% is in the top ten. The sequencing sample was made of whole blood. These receptor sequences come from an adult who was a healthcare worker with PCR-confirmed SARS-CoV-2 infection or an uninfected control (not recorded which). Both conserved end residues are part of each CDR3. D genes are given only for firm matches. Size tells how often a clone was seen (once, few, many) or the class of an expanded clone, and some rows leave it out.

D,J,V,size,DNA,CDR3
NA,TRBJ1-1,TRBV27,many,TGTGCCAGCAGTAGACAGGTACGCACTGAAGCTTTCTTT,CASSRQVRTEAFF
TRBD2,TRBJ2-5,TRBV7-8,NA,TGTGCCAGCAGCAAGGTGGGACTAGCGCTTGGAGAGACCCAGTACTTC,CASSKVGLALGETQYF
TRBD2,TRBJ2-7,TRBV11-2,few,TGTGCCAGCAGCTTAAATTTCGGGACTAGCGGGAGATCCTACGAGCAGTACTTC,CASSLNFGTSGRSYEQYF
NA,TRBJ2-3,TRBV15,NA,TGTGCCACCAGCGGAGACCTGAGGGCAGATACGCAGTATTTT,CATSGDLRADTQYF
NA,TRBJ2-5,TRBV10-3,NA,TGTGCCATCAGTGAGTCCGACCTTCTCGGGACCCAGTACTTC,CAISESDLLGTQYF
NA,TRBJ2-7,TRBV20-1,many,TGCAGTGCTAGAGCAAGGCGGGGAAGCTCCTACGAGCAGTACTTC,CSARARRGSSYEQYF
TRBD2,TRBJ2-1,TRBV29-1,few,TGCAGCGTGCAGCGGGAGGGCCCCTACAATGAGCAGTTCTTC,CSVQREGPYNEQFF
NA,TRBJ1-3,TRBV7-3,NA,TGTGCCAGCAGCCTCGGAGCTGGAAACACCATATATTTT,CASSLGAGNTIYF
NA,TRBJ2-2,TRBV19,few,TGTGCCAGTAGTATAGATCGGGGGGAGCTGTTTTTT,CASSIDRGELFF
TRBD2,TRBJ2-1,TRBV29-1,many,TGCAGCGTCGGACTAGTCGGCAATGAGCAGTTCTTC,CSVGLVGNEQFF
TRBD1,TRBJ2-1,TRBV6-4,NA,TGTGCCAGCAGCGGGACAGGGAATGAGCAGTTCTTC,CASSGTGNEQFF
NA,TRBJ2-1,TRBV6-5,few,TGTGCCAGCTCCACCGACTACAATGAGCAGTTCTTC,CASSTDYNEQFF
NA,TRBJ2-1,TRBV2,few,TGTGCCAGCAGTGCTCCGGTGTACAATGAGCAGTTCTTC,CASSAPVYNEQFF
NA,TRBJ2-4,TRBV20-1,NA,TGCAGTGCTCCACTTCAAAACATTCAGTACTTC,CSAPLQNIQYF
NA,TRBJ2-5,TRBV10-3,NA,TGTGCCATCAGTGAGCCCGACCTTCTCGGGACCCAGTACTTC,CAISEPDLLGTQYF
NA,TRBJ2-5,TRBV12-3/TRBV12-4,few,TGTGCCAGCAGTTCCCGACCAGAGACCCAGTACTTC,CASSSRPETQYF
TRBD2,TRBJ2-7,TRBV28,few,TGTGCCAGCAGTTTAGGGCTAGCGGGGCCCTACGAGCAGTACTTC,CASSLGLAGPYEQYF
NA,TRBJ2-2,TRBV3-1,many,TGTGCCAGCAGCCTAAAGCACGTGACCGGGGAGCTGTTTTTT,CASSLKHVTGELFF
NA,TRBJ2-7,TRBV12-2,NA,TGTGCAAGTCGACGGGACGGAGCCCAGCCCTACGAGCAGTACTTC,CASRRDGAQPYEQYF
NA,TRBJ2-4,TRBV28,few,TGTGCCAGCAGTCCCAGGGACATTCAGTACTTC,CASSPRDIQYF
NA,TRBJ2-1,TRBV18,few,TGTGCCAGCTCACCATCCTACAATGAGCAGTTCTTC,CASSPSYNEQFF
NA,TRBJ1-5,TRBV20-1,few,TGCAGTGCTAGAGACCCGAGTAACGGAGACAATCAGCCCCAGCATTTT,CSARDPSNGDNQPQHF
NA,TRBJ1-1,TRBV6-2/TRBV6-3,NA,TGTGCCAGCAGTTCCCGCGTATTGCAGAAAACTGAAGCTTTCTTT,CASSSRVLQKTEAFF
TRBD2,TRBJ2-7,TRBV13,many,TGTGCCAGCAGCTTAGAGCGGGGCTCCTACGAGCAGTACTTC,CASSLERGSYEQYF
TRBD1,TRBJ2-5,TRBV16,NA,TGTGCCAGCAGCCAATCCAGGGGGACAGGAGAGACCCAGTACTTC,CASSQSRGTGETQYF
NA,TRBJ1-4,TRBV3-1,few,TGTGCCAGCAGCCAAGATAGCGGACGATTTAATGAAAAACTGTTTTTT,CASSQDSGRFNEKLFF
NA,TRBJ2-7,TRBV21-1,many,TGTGCCAGCAGCAAACGTCTTAACGACGACGAGCAGTACTTC,CASSKRLNDDEQYF
TRBD2,TRBJ2-3,TRBV9,few,TGTGCCAGCAGCGTAAGGGCTAGCGGTACAGATACGCAGTATTTT,CASSVRASGTDTQYF
NA,TRBJ2-7,TRBV3-1,NA,TGTGCCAGCAGCCAGGCAGCATCCTACGAGCAGTACTTC,CASSQAASYEQYF
NA,TRBJ2-7,TRBV7-6,NA,TGTGCCAGCAGCCGAACGCGATCAATCCACGAGCAGTACTTC,CASSRTRSIHEQYF
NA,TRBJ2-7,TRBV12-3/TRBV12-4,NA,TGTGCCAGCAGTCTCGGACCCCAGGCCGAGCAGTACTTC,CASSLGPQAEQYF
NA,TRBJ1-5,TRBV4-1,many,TGCGCCAGCAGCCAAGTAATAATGACAGCCAGCAATCAGCCCCAGCATTTT,CASSQVIMTASNQPQHF
TRBD1,TRBJ2-1,TRBV28,few,TGTGCCAGCAGCACGGGACCTAGGGGGCACAATGAGCAGTTCTTC,CASSTGPRGHNEQFF
TRBD1,TRBJ2-4,TRBV6-1,few,TGTGCCAGCAGTGCCAGCGTAGGGACAGGCAAAAACATTCAGTACTTC,CASSASVGTGKNIQYF
NA,TRBJ2-1,TRBV20-1,few,TGCAGTGCCAAAGGGGCGGGACTCTACAATGAGCAGTTCTTC,CSAKGAGLYNEQFF
NA,TRBJ1-2,TRBV7-9,NA,TGTGCCAGCAGCTCCCCGACAGCCCGCTATGGCTACACCTTC,CASSSPTARYGYTF
TRBD2,TRBJ2-1,TRBV15,few,TGTGCCACCAGCAGAGATAAGCTAGCGGGAGCGGATGAGCAGTTCTTC,CATSRDKLAGADEQFF
NA,TRBJ1-1,TRBV5-1,many,TGCGCCAGCAGCCGCCAGAGAGGGGCAGCGGAAGCTTTCTTT,CASSRQRGAAEAFF
TRBD1,TRBJ1-3,TRBV5-1,many,TGCGCCAGCAGCTTGGGGACAGGACGCTCTGGAAACACCATATATTTT,CASSLGTGRSGNTIYF
NA,TRBJ2-7,TRBV28,NA,TGTGCCAGCAGTTTACCCAACTCAGCCGGGCAGTACTTC,CASSLPNSAGQYF
NA,TRBJ2-1,TRBV12-3/TRBV12-4,NA,TGTGCCAGCGGACCGGGACTTCAGTTCTTC,CASGPGLQFF
TRBD2,TRBJ2-7,TRBV29-1,NA,TGCAGCGTGAGGACTAGCGGGAGAGACGAGCAGTACTTC,CSVRTSGRDEQYF
TRBD2,TRBJ2-5,TRBV7-9,few,TGTGCCAGCAGCAAACTAGCGGGGATTCAAGAGACCCAGTACTTC,CASSKLAGIQETQYF
TRBD1,TRBJ2-7,TRBV11-2,few,TGTGCCAGCAGCTCAGGACAGGGGGCTGTTTACGAGCAGTACTTC,CASSSGQGAVYEQYF
TRBD1,TRBJ2-1,TRBV29-1,few,TGCAGCGCCGCGACAGGGACCTACAATGAGCAGTTCTTC,CSAATGTYNEQFF
TRBD2,TRBJ2-3,TRBV4-1,many,TGCGCCAGCAGCCTCGCGGGAGTGTCCCCAGATACGCAGTATTTT,CASSLAGVSPDTQYF
TRBD1,TRBJ2-7,TRBV5-1,few,TGCGCCAGCAGCTTGGACGGGACAGGGGGCGTCGAGCAGTACTTC,CASSLDGTGGVEQYF
NA,TRBJ2-7,TRBV9,NA,TGTGCCAGCAGCGTAGGGGCTCCCGCCCGCTACGAGCAGTACTTC,CASSVGAPARYEQYF
TRBD1,TRBJ2-7,TRBV20-1,few,TGCAGTGCTAGAGGGAGAGCAGGGGGACAGGGTCGAGTCGAGCAGTACTTC,CSARGRAGGQGRVEQYF
TRBD2,TRBJ2-3,TRBV7-2,NA,TGTGCCAGCAGCTGGAGACTAGCGGGAACAGATACGCAGTATTTT,CASSWRLAGTDTQYF
NA,TRBJ2-5,TRBV6-1,NA,TGTGCCAGCACCTTCAGCAGGCAACGGCAGACCCAGTACTTC,CASTFSRQRQTQYF
TRBD1,TRBJ1-2,TRBV28,many,TGTGCCCTTTCGGACAGGGGGCTTATCTATGGCTACACCTTC,CALSDRGLIYGYTF